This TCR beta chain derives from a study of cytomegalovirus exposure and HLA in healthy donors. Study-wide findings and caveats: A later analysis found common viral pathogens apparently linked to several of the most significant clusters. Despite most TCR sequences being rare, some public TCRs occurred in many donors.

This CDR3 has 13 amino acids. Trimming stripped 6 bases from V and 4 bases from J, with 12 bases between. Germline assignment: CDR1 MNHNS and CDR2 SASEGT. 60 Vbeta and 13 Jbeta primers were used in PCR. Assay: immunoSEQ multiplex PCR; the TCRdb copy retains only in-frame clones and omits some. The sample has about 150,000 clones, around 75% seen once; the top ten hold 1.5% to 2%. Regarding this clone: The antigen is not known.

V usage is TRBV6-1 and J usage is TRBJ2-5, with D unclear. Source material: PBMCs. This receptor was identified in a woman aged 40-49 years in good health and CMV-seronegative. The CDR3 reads CASRETLIETQYF. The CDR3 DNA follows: TGTGCCAGCAGAGAAACTCTAATAGAGACCCAGTACTTC.